This T cell receptor beta chain was recovered during a study of T cells in localized non-small cell lung cancer. The protocol was immunoSEQ multiplex PCR, while the TCRdb copy is restricted to in-frame clones and leaves out a portion. The table shows fewer than 20,000 clones, with 90% occurring only once. Worth noting for this clone: No antigen is known for it.

Germline loops: CDR1 SEHNR, CDR2 FQNEAQ (reference sequence). The CDR3 spans 15 residues. Trimming shortened V by 4 bases and J by 4 bases, and 14 bases separated the two germline ends. Study results and caveats: For the top 100 tumor clones, a median about 56 also appeared in adjacent lung. Among the tissues sampled, uninvolved adjacent lung had the highest T cell clonality, above tumor. Heterogeneity remains possible because sequencing was limited to only one tumor region.

Sequencing used peripheral blood mononuclear cells, obtained before any cancer treatment. This TCR came from a woman aged 40 to 75 with stage III lung adenocarcinoma. This rearrangement joins TRBV7-9 to TRBJ1-5; a possible D gene is TRBD1 (6 bases). CDR3 sequence: CASSSPGGPNQPQHF. The CDR3 DNA reads as TGTGCCAGCAGCTCCCCGGGGGGGCCGAATCAGCCCCAGCATTTT. Complete variable domain (other parts from reference TRBV7-9 and TRBJ1-5): DTGVSQNPRHKITKRGQNVTFRCDPISEHNRLYWYRQTLGQGPEFLTYFQNEAQLEKSRLLSDRFSAERPKGSFSTLEIQRTEQGDSAMYLCASSSPGGPNQPQHFGDGTRLSIL.